These 11 T cell receptor beta chains share one sample of origin, sequenced in a study of blood T cell repertoires in COVID-19. TCRdb's table, derived via immunoSEQ multiplex PCR, lists solely in-frame clones and lacks some. Among 60,000 or so clones listed, around four fifths were seen once. Sequencing input: peripheral blood. The receptors originated from a man under 40 with COVID-19, enrolled during active disease.

V gene TRBV10-3 combines with J gene TRBJ2-7; 7 positions match TRBD2. Germline V gene data show CDR1 as ENHRY and CDR2 as SYGVKD. The junction had 9 bases not matched to a gene; V was cut back by 10 bases and J by 3 bases. This CDR3 contains 13 residues. In DNA form, the CDR3 reads TGTGCCAGCCCGGGCGGGAGCTTCTACGAGCAGTACTTC. This sequence encodes CASPGGSFYEQYF.

CDR3 residues: CAWSVQGASNQPQHF. CDR3 nucleotides: TGTGCCTGGAGTGTACAGGGGGCGTCAAATCAGCCCCAGCATTTT. V is TRBV30 and J is TRBJ1-5; 9 bases are shared with TRBD1. The V segment lost 0 bases and the J segment 4 bases; nucleotides outside the gene matches: 4. Germline V lookup: CDR1 GTSNPN, CDR2 SVGIG (reference sequence). This CDR3 contains 15 residues.

This chain links TRBV11-3 with TRBJ2-1; 11 bases are a match to TRBD2. CDR3 length equals 15 residues. From germline, CDR1 is SGHNT and CDR2 YENEEA. Germline trimming cut 5 bases from V and 4 bases from J; bases unmatched to any gene: 4. The chain's CDR3 is CASSITSGSYNEQFF. The CDR3 DNA follows: TGTGCCAGCAGCATAACTAGCGGGAGTTACAATGAGCAGTTCTTC.

The chain couples TRBV3-1 (or the pseudogene TRBV3-2) to TRBJ2-2; 10 bases fit TRBD1. CDR3 length: 16 amino acids. Germline V gives CDR1 LGHDT, CDR2 YNNKEL (reference sequence). The ends lost 6 bases at V and 1 base at J; junction bases unmatched: 5. CDR3 DNA: TGTGCCAGCAGTCCACGGACAGGGGGGAACACCGGGGAGCTGTTTTTT. Protein product: CASSPRTGGNTGELFF.

J is TRBJ1-6 and V is TRBV5-5; 9 nucleotides agree with TRBD1. This CDR3 has 14 residues. Germline CDR1 reads SGHKS; CDR2 reads YYEKEE (reference sequence). After removal of 3 bases from V and 8 bases from J, the junction contained 3 bases not matched to a gene. The CDR3 loop reads CASSWDRVDSPLHF. The CDR3 coding sequence is TGTGCCAGCAGCTGGGACAGGGTCGATTCACCCCTCCACTTT.

This clone has just a few counts. The chain uses TRBV6-1 and TRBJ1-6; no definite D call. The germline V gene has CDR1 MNHNS and CDR2 SASEGT. The V and J ends lost 4 bases and 2 bases respectively, with 12 bases between them. The CDR3 is 16 amino acids. The CDR3 protein is CASSARPGAYNSPLHF. The CDR3 DNA sequence: TGTGCCAGCAGTGCCCGGCCCGGGGCCTATAATTCACCCCTCCACTTT.

The chain uses TRBV5-4 and TRBJ2-2, with 9 bases that match TRBD1. J lost 3 bases, V lost 7 bases, and 4 bases had no gene match. CDR3 length: 14 amino acids. Looked up from germline, CDR1 is SGHNT and CDR2 is YYREEE (reference sequence). CDR3 DNA sequence: TGTGCCAGCTCGGGACAGGGATACACCGGGGAGCTGTTTTTT. It encodes CASSGQGYTGELFF.

The chain uses TRBV7-3 and TRBJ1-6; the match to TRBD1 covers 9 bases. The CDR3 length is 21 residues. With 0 bases clipped from V and 1 base from J, the junction kept 13 bases outside the gene matches. The germline V gene has CDR1 SGHTA and CDR2 FQGTGA. CDR3 protein: CASSLTGAGGTGLSYNSPLHF. CDR3 nucleotides: TGTGCCAGCAGCTTAACGGGAGCCGGTGGGACAGGGTTGTCCTATAATTCACCCCTCCACTTT.

This clone has just one count. The genes are TRBV2 and TRBJ1-2, with a weak D call TRBD1 (5 bases). CDR1 is SNHLY and CDR2 is FYNNEI in the germline V gene. This CDR3 has 11 residues. V lost 7 bases and J lost 2, with 5 bases in between. As DNA, the CDR3 is TGTGCCAGCACAGGGAACTATGGCTACACCTTC. This sequence encodes CASTGNYGYTF.

The rearrangement links TRBV5-4 to TRBJ2-4; D might be TRBD2 (6 bases). Germline CDR1 and CDR2: SGHNT and YYREEE (reference sequence). Between the trimmed V and J ends, which lost 5 bases and 2 bases, there was a span of 17 bases. CDR3 size: 16 residues. The CDR3 loop is CASSFEAGLTKNIQYF. DNA for the CDR3: TGTGCCAGCAGTTTTGAAGCGGGTTTAACCAAAAACATTCAGTACTTC.

CDR3 DNA: TGTGCCACCAGCAGGATAAGCCCAGGGGGCGAGCAGTACTTC. It yields the protein CATSRISPGGEQYF. This chain connects TRBV15 to TRBJ2-7, with 7 bases aligning to TRBD1. Germline V gene data show CDR1 as LNHNV and CDR2 as YYDKDF (reference sequence). V lost 3 bases and J lost 6; bases outside the gene matches: 8. This CDR3 region has 14 residues.